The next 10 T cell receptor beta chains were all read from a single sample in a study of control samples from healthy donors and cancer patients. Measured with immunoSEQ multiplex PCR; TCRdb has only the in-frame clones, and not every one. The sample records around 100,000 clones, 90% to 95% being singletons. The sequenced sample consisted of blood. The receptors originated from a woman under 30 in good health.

CDR3 sequence reads: CASSVGTFSTDTQYF. The CDR3 bases are TGTGCCAGCAGCGTCGGGACTTTTTCCACAGATACGCAGTATTTT. This rearrangement joins TRBV5-6 to TRBJ2-3, with a possible D match to TRBD2 (6 bases). With 4 bases removed from V and 2 bases from J, the gap between germline ends came to 14 bases. Germline assignment: CDR1 SGHDT and CDR2 YYEEEE. CDR3 length equals 15 residues.

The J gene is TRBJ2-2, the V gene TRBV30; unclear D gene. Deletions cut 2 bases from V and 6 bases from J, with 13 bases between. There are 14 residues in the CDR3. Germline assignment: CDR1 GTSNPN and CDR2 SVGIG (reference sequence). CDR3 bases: TGTGCCTGGAGTCTATTGCAGGTCGCCGGGGAGCTGTTTTTT. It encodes CAWSLLQVAGELFF.

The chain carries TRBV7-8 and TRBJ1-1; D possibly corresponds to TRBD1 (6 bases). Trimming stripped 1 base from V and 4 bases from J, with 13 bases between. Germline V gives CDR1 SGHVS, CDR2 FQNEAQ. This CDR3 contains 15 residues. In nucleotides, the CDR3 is TGTGCCAGCAGCTTAGTGGGGCAGGGGTTCACTGAAGCTTTCTTT. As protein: CASSLVGQGFTEAFF.

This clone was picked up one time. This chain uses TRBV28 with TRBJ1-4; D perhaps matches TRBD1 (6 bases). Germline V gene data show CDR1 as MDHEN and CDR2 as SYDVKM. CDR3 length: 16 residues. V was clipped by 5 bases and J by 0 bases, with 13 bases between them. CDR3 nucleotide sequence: TGTGCCAGCAGTCCGGTGAACAGGGCAACTAATGAAAAACTGTTTTTT. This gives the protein CASSPVNRATNEKLFF.

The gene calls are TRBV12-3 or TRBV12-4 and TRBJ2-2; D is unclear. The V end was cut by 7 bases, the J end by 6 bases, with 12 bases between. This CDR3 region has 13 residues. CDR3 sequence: CASTAVVSGELFF. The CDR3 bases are TGTGCCAGCACCGCGGTAGTCTCCGGGGAGCTGTTTTTT.

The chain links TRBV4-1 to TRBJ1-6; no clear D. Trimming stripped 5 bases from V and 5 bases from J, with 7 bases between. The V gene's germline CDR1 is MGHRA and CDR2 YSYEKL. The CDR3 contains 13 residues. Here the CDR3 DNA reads TGCGCCAGCAGCGCACAAAATAATTCACCCCTCCACTTT. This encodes CASSAQNNSPLHF.

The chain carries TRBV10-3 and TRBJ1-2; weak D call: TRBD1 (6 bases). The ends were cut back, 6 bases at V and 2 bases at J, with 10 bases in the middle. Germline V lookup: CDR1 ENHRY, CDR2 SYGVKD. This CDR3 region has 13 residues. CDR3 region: CAIRGGPNYGYTF. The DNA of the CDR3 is TGTGCCATCAGGGGGGGGCCCAACTATGGCTACACCTTC.

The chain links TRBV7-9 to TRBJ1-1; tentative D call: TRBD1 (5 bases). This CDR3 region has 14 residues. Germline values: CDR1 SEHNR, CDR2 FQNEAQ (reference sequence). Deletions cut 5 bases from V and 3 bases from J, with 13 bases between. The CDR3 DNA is TGTGCCAGCAGCGGCTCAGGGAGGGACACTGAAGCTTTCTTT. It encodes CASSGSGRDTEAFF.

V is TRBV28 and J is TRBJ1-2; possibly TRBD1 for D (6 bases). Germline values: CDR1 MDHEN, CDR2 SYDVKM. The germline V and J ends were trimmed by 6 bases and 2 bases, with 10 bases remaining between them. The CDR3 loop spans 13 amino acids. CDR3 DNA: TGTGCCAGCAGACCACAGGGAAACTATGGCTACACCTTC. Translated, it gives CASRPQGNYGYTF.

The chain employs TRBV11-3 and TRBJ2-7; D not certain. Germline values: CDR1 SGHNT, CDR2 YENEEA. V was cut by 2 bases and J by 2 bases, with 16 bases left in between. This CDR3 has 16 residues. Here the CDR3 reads CASSLPRLIAPYEQYF. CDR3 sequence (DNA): TGTGCCAGCAGCTTACCCCGCTTGATCGCCCCCTACGAGCAGTACTTC.